One sample yielded the 23 T cell receptor beta chains listed below, sequenced in a study of blood T cell repertoires in COVID-19. The table came from immunoSEQ multiplex PCR; TCRdb's copy has only in-frame clones and leaves some out. Of just over 250,000 clones in the sample, about nine tenths are singletons; the top ten hold about 4.1%. Sequencing was carried out using peripheral blood. All receptors derive from a man aged 55-75 years who had recovered from COVID-19.

The chain combines TRBV24-1 with TRBJ2-2; D might be TRBD1 (6 bases). In germline, CDR1 is KGHDR, CDR2 SFDVKD. CDR3 size: 16 residues. V shed 4 bases and J shed 0 bases, with 11 bases lying between them. The CDR3 is CATSESRGPNTGELFF. The CDR3 region has the DNA TGTGCCACCAGTGAATCCAGGGGCCCGAACACCGGGGAGCTGTTTTTT.

The chain joins TRBV2 to TRBJ2-2; perhaps TRBD2 as D (5 bases). The CDR3 has 14 amino acids. CDR1 SNHLY and CDR2 FYNNEI come from the germline V gene. V lost 6 bases, J lost 7 bases, and 15 bases lay in between. Written as DNA, the CDR3 is TGTGCCAGCAGCGGGGTCGTTTGGGGCGGGGAGCTGTTTTTT. Its protein product is CASSGVVWGGELFF.

V usage is TRBV3-1 (or the pseudogene TRBV3-2) and J usage is TRBJ2-7; tentative D call: TRBD2 (6 bases). This CDR3 comprises 15 residues. V lost 1 base and J 3 bases, leaving 13 bases between the germline ends. CDR1 and CDR2 (germline): LGHDT, YNNKEL (reference sequence). CDR3: CASSQGWDWGYEQYF. Here the CDR3 DNA reads TGTGCCAGCAGCCAAGGCTGGGACTGGGGCTACGAGCAGTACTTC.

The gene calls are TRBV11-2 and TRBJ1-1, with D hard to call. V lost 9 bases to trimming and J lost 2 bases, with 16 bases between them. Germline-derived CDR1 and CDR2 are SGHAT and FQNNGV. CDR3 length equals 14 residues. The CDR3 loop reads CASSPSPGNTEAFF. For the CDR3, the DNA is TGTGCCAGTTCACCTTCCCCTGGCAACACTGAAGCTTTCTTT.

The V call is TRBV29-1, the J call TRBJ2-3, with 9 nucleotides matching TRBD2. V trimming: 6 bases; J trimming: 2 bases; junction bases outside the gene matches: 3. This CDR3 has 13 amino acids. Germline V CDR1 and CDR2: SQVTM, ANQGSEA. CDR3: CSVKRGDTDTQYF. CDR3 bases: TGCAGCGTAAAGCGGGGGGACACAGATACGCAGTATTTT.

The chain uses TRBV7-9 and TRBJ2-5; the match to TRBD1 covers 10 bases. The CDR3 is made up of 16 amino acids. Germline V gene data show CDR1 as SEHNR and CDR2 as FQNEAQ (reference sequence). With V trimmed by 5 bases and J by 4 bases, 10 bases remained unmatched. CDR3 loop: CASSKSGTGVRETQYF. CDR3 DNA sequence: TGTGCCAGCAGCAAATCCGGGACAGGGGTCAGAGAGACCCAGTACTTC.

A few counts support this clone. This chain connects TRBV15 to TRBJ1-4; no clear D gene. Germline assignment: CDR1 LNHNV and CDR2 YYDKDF (reference sequence). Trimming removed 0 bases from V and 2 bases from J, with 16 bases in between. This CDR3 contains 18 residues. The CDR3 region has the DNA TGTGCCACCAGCAGAGATAAAGGGAGCCCATGGACTAATGAAAAACTGTTTTTT. It is translated as CATSRDKGSPWTNEKLFF.

This clone was found a few times. The chain uses TRBV6-2 or TRBV6-3 and TRBJ2-2, with 10 positions matching TRBD1. This CDR3 region has 18 residues. From germline, CDR1 is MNHEY and CDR2 SVGEGT. Germline trimming cut 5 bases from V and 4 bases from J; bases unmatched to any gene: 13. The CDR3 spells CASSGGTGDRWGTGELFF. As DNA, the CDR3 is TGTGCCAGCAGTGGCGGGACAGGGGATCGTTGGGGCACCGGGGAGCTGTTTTTT.

The V and J genes are TRBV6-6 and TRBJ1-4, with D tentatively TRBD1 (6 bases). The germline gives CDR1 MNHNY, CDR2 SVGAGI (reference sequence). This CDR3 has 15 amino acids. Deletions cut 2 bases from V and 8 bases from J, with 15 bases between. CDR3 nucleotides: TGTGCCAGCAGTTACGGGGCAGGGGTGGACGAAAAACTGTTTTTT. This translates into CASSYGAGVDEKLFF.

The CDR3 loop is CASSLGRGGPSEQYF. The CDR3 DNA reads TGTGCCAGCAGCTTAGGGCGGGGGGGCCCGTCTGAGCAGTACTTC. This chain uses TRBV13 with TRBJ2-7, with 9 bases identical to TRBD2. V shed 0 bases and J 7 bases; nucleotides not matched to a gene: 7. This CDR3 comprises 15 residues. In germline, CDR1 is PRHDT, CDR2 FYEKMQ (reference sequence).

The rearrangement uses TRBV6-5 and TRBJ1-2; tentatively, D is TRBD1 (6 bases). CDR1 is MNHEY, CDR2 SVGAGI, per germline. V was trimmed by 4 bases and J by 4 bases, leaving 13 bases between them. This CDR3 is built from 14 residues. In DNA form, the CDR3 reads TGTGCCAGCAGTTTTGGGGGGGCGGGCTATGGCTACACCTTC. This translates into CASSFGGAGYGYTF.

Remarks on this clone: The sample has other DNA sequences that encode this CDR3 too. CDR3 DNA: TGTGCCAGCAGCTTGGCGGGGGGGCCCAACACCGGGGAGCTGTTTTTT. It codes for CASSLAGGPNTGELFF. The V gene is TRBV5-4, the J gene TRBJ2-2, with 8 positions matching TRBD2. V shed 0 bases and J 2 bases; nucleotides not matched to a gene: 3. Germline CDR1 SGHNT, CDR2 YYREEE (reference sequence). The CDR3 totals 16 residues.

The table lists this clone with a count of one. This rearrangement joins TRBV27 to TRBJ2-4; TRBD1 agrees at 8 bases. V was clipped by 5 bases and J by 0 bases; unmatched bases: 9. The CDR3 is 17 amino acids. Germline CDR1 reads MNHEY; CDR2 reads SMNVEV (reference sequence). In DNA, the CDR3 is TGTGCCAGCAGTACAACCGGGACAGGACTAGCCAAAAACATTCAGTACTTC. Protein: CASSTTGTGLAKNIQYF.

The table lists this clone with a few counts. The chain combines TRBV7-3 with TRBJ1-6; 7 nucleotides match TRBD1. The junction had 5 bases not matched to a gene; V was cut back by 5 bases and J by 7 bases. CDR3 size: 14 residues. Germline V gene sequence: CDR1 SGHTA, CDR2 FQGTGA. CDR3 loop: CASSARDRNSPLHF. DNA for the CDR3: TGTGCCAGCAGCGCCCGGGACAGAAATTCACCCCTCCACTTT.

The V and J genes are TRBV27 and TRBJ1-4; possibly TRBD1 for D (5 bases). The CDR3 has 18 amino acids. The V gene's germline CDR1 is MNHEY and CDR2 SMNVEV (reference sequence). Trimming cost V 7 bases and J 2 bases, with 23 bases left between them. CDR3 DNA: TGTGCCAGCACCTGGGGCCCCGGCGTCCCTTCTACTAATGAAAAACTGTTTTTT. Translated, it gives CASTWGPGVPSTNEKLFF.

The genes are TRBV5-6 and TRBJ2-1, with 7 bases that match TRBD1. The CDR3 runs to 14 residues. Germline trimming cut 5 bases from V and 5 bases from J; bases unmatched to any gene: 7. Looked up from germline, CDR1 is SGHDT and CDR2 is YYEEEE. The CDR3 is CASRLQGIDNEQFF. The CDR3 bases are TGTGCCAGCAGATTACAGGGGATCGACAATGAGCAGTTCTTC.

V and J are TRBV3-1 (or the pseudogene TRBV3-2) and TRBJ1-5; possible D gene TRBD1, 5 bases. The CDR3 length is 18 residues. Germline V CDR1 and CDR2: LGHDT, YNNKEL (reference sequence). V was trimmed by 1 base and J by 7 bases, leaving 23 bases between them. The CDR3 DNA reads as TGTGCCAGCAGCCAAGGGGAGACGGGGCCGGGGGAAGGGCAGCCCCAGCATTTT. Residues: CASSQGETGPGEGQPQHF.

The J gene is TRBJ2-1, the V gene TRBV6-5; the match to TRBD1 covers 8 bases. Unmatched junction bases numbered 7, after V lost 3 bases and J lost 6 bases. CDR3 length: 15 residues. Germline CDR1 and CDR2: MNHEY and SVGAGI. For the CDR3, the DNA is TGTGCCAGCAGTTATTGGGGCAGGGGGCTCAATGAGCAGTTCTTC. Protein sequence: CASSYWGRGLNEQFF.

The CDR3 DNA reads TGTGCCAGTAGCCGACAGGGTTCTCTTTCCACCGGGGAGCTGTTTTTT. Residues: CASSRQGSLSTGELFF. V gene TRBV19 combines with J gene TRBJ2-2, with 7 bases fitting TRBD1. This CDR3 has 16 amino acids. The V segment lost 6 bases and the J segment 4 bases; nucleotides outside the gene matches: 11. Looked up from germline, CDR1 is LNHDA and CDR2 is SQIVND (reference sequence). Complete variable domain (other parts from reference TRBV19 and TRBJ2-2): DGGITQSPKYLFRKEGQNVTLSCEQNLNHDAMYWYRQDPGQGLRLIYYSQIVNDFQKGDIAEGYSVSREKKESFPLTVTSAQKNPTAFYLCASSRQGSLSTGELFFGEGSRLTVL.

This clone was observed a single time. CDR3 loop: CASSVSGGLNEQYF. In DNA form, the CDR3 reads TGCGCCAGCAGTGTCTCGGGGGGGCTTAACGAGCAGTACTTC. The chain links TRBV10-2 to TRBJ2-7, with 8 nucleotides matching TRBD2. Germline V lookup: CDR1 WSHSY, CDR2 SAAADI. The CDR3 consists of 14 residues. V shed 4 bases and J 5 bases; nucleotides not matched to a gene: 7.

V gene TRBV4-1 combines with J gene TRBJ2-3; 8 bases agree with TRBD1. CDR3 length equals 15 residues. Looked up from germline, CDR1 is MGHRA and CDR2 is YSYEKL. The V gene end was trimmed by 6 bases and the J gene end by 2 bases; junction bases not matched to a gene: 7. As DNA, the CDR3 is TGCGCCAGCAGAAGACCGGGACAGGACACAGATACGCAGTATTTT. Residues: CASRRPGQDTDTQYF.

The chain carries TRBV7-8 and TRBJ1-1, with TRBD1 matching over 7 bases. The germline CDR1 and CDR2 sequences are SGHVS and FQNEAQ. The V segment lost 3 bases and the J segment 0 bases; nucleotides outside the gene matches: 7. The CDR3 has 16 amino acids. The CDR3 reads CASSFRDRELNTEAFF. CDR3 bases: TGTGCCAGCAGCTTCCGGGACAGAGAATTGAACACTGAAGCTTTCTTT.

This clone was found once. The gene calls are TRBV6-2 or TRBV6-3 and TRBJ2-7, with D tentatively TRBD1 (5 bases). V was pared by 5 bases and J by 6 bases, with 17 bases between. CDR3 length equals 14 residues. The germline gives CDR1 MNHEY, CDR2 SVGEGT. The CDR3 reads CASSSHGAAAEQYF. The CDR3 DNA sequence: TGTGCCAGCAGTAGTCATGGGGCCGCGGCCGAGCAGTACTTC.